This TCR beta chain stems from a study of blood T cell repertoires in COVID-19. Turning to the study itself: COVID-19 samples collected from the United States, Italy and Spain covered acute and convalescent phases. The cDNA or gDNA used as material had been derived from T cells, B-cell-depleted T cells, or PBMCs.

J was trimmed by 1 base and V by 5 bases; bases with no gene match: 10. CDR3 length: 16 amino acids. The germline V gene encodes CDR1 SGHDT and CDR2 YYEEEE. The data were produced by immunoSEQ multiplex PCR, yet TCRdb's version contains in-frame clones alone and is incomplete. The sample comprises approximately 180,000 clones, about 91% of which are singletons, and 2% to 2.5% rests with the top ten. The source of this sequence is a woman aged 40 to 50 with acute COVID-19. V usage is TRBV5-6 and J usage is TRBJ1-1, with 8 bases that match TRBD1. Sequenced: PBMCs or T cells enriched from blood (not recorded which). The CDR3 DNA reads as TGTGCCAGCAGACTACTGCCGGGACAGGCGAACACTGAAGCTTTCTTT. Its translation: CASRLLPGQANTEAFF.